This T cell receptor beta chain was recorded in a study of Ad26.COV2.S vaccination and SARS-CoV-2 variants. About the research overall: Of the COV1001 trial arms, the Ad26.COV2.S arm included the donor. Whole-study results and caveats: Considerable breadth of spike-specific CD8+ and CD4+ T cell responses has reportedly been documented following vaccination. In TCR breadth and depth analyses, total T cell responses may have been underestimated.

Produced via immunoSEQ multiplex PCR; TCRdb's table is partial and in-frame only. This table has roughly 300,000 clones, around 89% appearing once. As to this clone: Its target is not known.

V dropped 2 bases and J dropped 5; count of bases not matched to a gene: 3. Germline CDR1 reads KGHSH; CDR2 reads LQKENI. The CDR3 runs 13 residues. Treatment noted: 15 to 20 received Ad26.COV2.S at low or high dose, single or two shots; several received placebo; per-sample allocation not given. Repertoires come from day 63 after the first vaccine or placebo injection. Its platform was an Ad26 vector, and its expressed antigen was Wuhan-strain SARS-CoV-2 spike. Here the sequenced sample was peripheral blood, taken in a trial of Ad26.COV2.S vaccine versus placebo. The source of this sequence is a person aged 18 to 65 who received the Ad26.COV2.S COVID-19 vaccine or a placebo. The V and J genes are TRBV18 and TRBJ2-7; 7 bases line up with TRBD1. CDR3 DNA sequence: TGTGCCAGCTCACCAGCACAGGGGAACGAGCAGTACTTC. Amino acid sequence: CASSPAQGNEQYF.